A selection of T cell receptor beta chains follows, all from one sample in a study of control samples from healthy donors and cancer patients. Clones were sequenced by immunoSEQ multiplex PCR, and TCRdb holds only the in-frame ones, with some missing. The sample includes roughly 120,000 clones, 93% seen only once; the top ten take less than 3.5%. Specimen: blood. All receptors come from a man aged 25 to 40 in good health. The CDR3 runs from the conserved cysteine through the conserved F or W. Each record gives: V gene, J gene, clone size, D gene, CDR3 protein. The D gene is left open where the match is weak. Not all rows give a size; the values are once, few, many and, for expanded clones, a class.

v_call: TRBV9; j_call: TRBJ1-3; clone_size: few; d_call: -; cdr3_aa: CASSVDRGNTIYF
v_call: TRBV7-9; j_call: TRBJ1-4; clone_size: -; d_call: -; cdr3_aa: CASSFLLQEKLFF
v_call: TRBV12-5; j_call: TRBJ1-1; clone_size: once; d_call: -; cdr3_aa: CASGLPPRYSNTEAFF
v_call: TRBV9; j_call: TRBJ1-6; clone_size: -; d_call: -; cdr3_aa: CASSVGQLNPPLHF
v_call: TRBV19; j_call: TRBJ1-4; clone_size: -; d_call: TRBD1; cdr3_aa: CASSPTGGGRNEKLFF
v_call: TRBV30; j_call: TRBJ1-2; clone_size: -; d_call: -; cdr3_aa: CAWKGLVFGYTF
v_call: TRBV10-3; j_call: TRBJ1-6; clone_size: -; d_call: TRBD1; cdr3_aa: CAIGGTGDNSPLHF
v_call: TRBV15; j_call: TRBJ2-1; clone_size: -; d_call: TRBD2; cdr3_aa: CATSGTSANEQFF
v_call: TRBV3-1/TRBV3-2; j_call: TRBJ1-3; clone_size: -; d_call: TRBD1; cdr3_aa: CASSRGQGSGNTIYF
v_call: TRBV5-6; j_call: TRBJ1-5; clone_size: -; d_call: -; cdr3_aa: CASSPGTFQPQHF
v_call: TRBV28; j_call: TRBJ1-4; clone_size: -; d_call: TRBD1; cdr3_aa: CASKLPDRAEEKLFF
v_call: TRBV12-5; j_call: TRBJ2-2; clone_size: -; d_call: -; cdr3_aa: CASGRGDTNTGELFF
v_call: TRBV27; j_call: TRBJ1-4; clone_size: once; d_call: -; cdr3_aa: CASSPLVGTEKLFF
v_call: TRBV5-1; j_call: TRBJ2-2; clone_size: -; d_call: TRBD1; cdr3_aa: CASSLGGTDNTGELFF
v_call: TRBV9; j_call: TRBJ2-1; clone_size: -; d_call: -; cdr3_aa: CASSVGSNQNEQFF
v_call: TRBV3-1/TRBV3-2; j_call: TRBJ2-2; clone_size: once; d_call: TRBD2; cdr3_aa: CASSQVAGGKNGELFF
v_call: TRBV18; j_call: TRBJ1-5; clone_size: -; d_call: -; cdr3_aa: CASSPGHNQPQHF
v_call: TRBV19; j_call: TRBJ2-2; clone_size: -; d_call: TRBD1; cdr3_aa: CASSFYGTVDTGELFF
v_call: TRBV2; j_call: TRBJ2-2; clone_size: -; d_call: TRBD2; cdr3_aa: CASNLRAGGTNTGELFF
v_call: TRBV6-6; j_call: TRBJ2-3; clone_size: -; d_call: -; cdr3_aa: CASSTTLGTDTQYF
v_call: TRBV30; j_call: TRBJ2-3; clone_size: once; d_call: -; cdr3_aa: CAWNRASTDTQYF
v_call: TRBV5-1; j_call: TRBJ1-1; clone_size: -; d_call: TRBD1; cdr3_aa: CASSTGQEGTEAFF
v_call: TRBV29-1; j_call: TRBJ2-5; clone_size: once; d_call: TRBD1; cdr3_aa: CSVESDRARFSYF
v_call: TRBV5-1; j_call: TRBJ2-3; clone_size: -; d_call: -; cdr3_aa: CASSLVGGAASDTQYF
v_call: TRBV6-4; j_call: TRBJ1-6; clone_size: -; d_call: TRBD1; cdr3_aa: CASSAGTEFNSPLHF
v_call: TRBV3-1/TRBV3-2; j_call: TRBJ1-2; clone_size: -; d_call: -; cdr3_aa: CASSLGLRRGRGAYGYTF
v_call: TRBV3-1/TRBV3-2; j_call: TRBJ1-2; clone_size: -; d_call: -; cdr3_aa: CASSQDSQGLGGYTF
v_call: TRBV2; j_call: TRBJ2-7; clone_size: -; d_call: -; cdr3_aa: CASSEGLRDEQYF
v_call: TRBV5-1; j_call: TRBJ1-5; clone_size: -; d_call: -; cdr3_aa: CARSLAGGGNQPQHF
v_call: TRBV7-9; j_call: TRBJ2-5; clone_size: -; d_call: -; cdr3_aa: CASSLSAAQETQYF
v_call: TRBV5-6; j_call: TRBJ2-5; clone_size: -; d_call: -; cdr3_aa: CASNSGGQETQYF
v_call: TRBV6-5; j_call: TRBJ1-5; clone_size: -; d_call: -; cdr3_aa: CASTRDVNQPQHF
v_call: TRBV6-1; j_call: TRBJ1-1; clone_size: -; d_call: -; cdr3_aa: CAGSEGLQNTEAFF
v_call: TRBV9; j_call: TRBJ1-1; clone_size: -; d_call: -; cdr3_aa: CASSVSGALNTEAFF
v_call: TRBV6-6; j_call: TRBJ1-1; clone_size: -; d_call: -; cdr3_aa: CASSYSDEPRTFF
v_call: TRBV24-1; j_call: TRBJ2-1; clone_size: -; d_call: TRBD2; cdr3_aa: CATSDPTSGGIRGNEQFF
v_call: TRBV2; j_call: TRBJ1-2; clone_size: -; d_call: TRBD1; cdr3_aa: CASDLTGHYGYTF
v_call: TRBV19; j_call: TRBJ1-2; clone_size: -; d_call: TRBD1; cdr3_aa: CASSSRDRVYHTF
v_call: TRBV28; j_call: TRBJ2-3; clone_size: -; d_call: -; cdr3_aa: CASSRQIRGDTQYF
v_call: TRBV18; j_call: TRBJ2-5; clone_size: -; d_call: -; cdr3_aa: CASSRFPGRQETQYF
v_call: TRBV27; j_call: TRBJ1-6; clone_size: -; d_call: TRBD1; cdr3_aa: CAVRDSLSPLHF
v_call: TRBV7-2; j_call: TRBJ2-4; clone_size: -; d_call: -; cdr3_aa: CASSLDGVKNIQYF
v_call: TRBV5-4; j_call: TRBJ2-2; clone_size: -; d_call: -; cdr3_aa: CASRASRVGELFF
v_call: TRBV29-1; j_call: TRBJ1-3; clone_size: -; d_call: -; cdr3_aa: CSVGVGSSGNTIYF
v_call: TRBV19; j_call: TRBJ2-5; clone_size: once; d_call: TRBD1; cdr3_aa: CASRDRGLETQYF
v_call: TRBV6-2/TRBV6-3; j_call: TRBJ1-3; clone_size: -; d_call: -; cdr3_aa: CASSPDRMRGNTIYF
v_call: TRBV5-1; j_call: TRBJ2-2; clone_size: -; d_call: -; cdr3_aa: CASSGTGSNTGELFF
v_call: TRBV6-1; j_call: TRBJ1-1; clone_size: -; d_call: -; cdr3_aa: CASSEVGRPVNTEAFF
v_call: TRBV28; j_call: TRBJ1-6; clone_size: -; d_call: TRBD1; cdr3_aa: CASSFSDRAGSPLHF
v_call: TRBV29-1; j_call: TRBJ2-3; clone_size: once; d_call: -; cdr3_aa: CSVEGGGGGTDTQYF
v_call: TRBV2; j_call: TRBJ2-3; clone_size: -; d_call: TRBD1; cdr3_aa: CASRIQGLVDTQYF
v_call: TRBV5-1; j_call: TRBJ1-4; clone_size: -; d_call: -; cdr3_aa: CASSLDTPGGGNEKLFF
v_call: TRBV2; j_call: TRBJ1-1; clone_size: -; d_call: -; cdr3_aa: CASILPRVRNTEAFF